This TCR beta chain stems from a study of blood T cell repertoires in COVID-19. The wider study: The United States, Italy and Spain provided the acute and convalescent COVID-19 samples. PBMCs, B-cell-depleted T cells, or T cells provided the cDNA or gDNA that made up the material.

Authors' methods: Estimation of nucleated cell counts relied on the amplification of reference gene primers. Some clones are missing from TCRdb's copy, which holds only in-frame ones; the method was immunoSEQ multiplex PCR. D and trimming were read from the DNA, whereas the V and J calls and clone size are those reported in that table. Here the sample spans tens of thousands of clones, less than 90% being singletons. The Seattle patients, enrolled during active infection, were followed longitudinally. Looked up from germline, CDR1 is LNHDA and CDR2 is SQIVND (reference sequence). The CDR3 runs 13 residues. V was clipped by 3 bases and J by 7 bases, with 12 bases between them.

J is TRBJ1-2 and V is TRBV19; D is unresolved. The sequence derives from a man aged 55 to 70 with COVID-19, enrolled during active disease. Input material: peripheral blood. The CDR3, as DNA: TGTGCCAGTAGTATTCCGGGGTTGGGTGGCTACACCTTC. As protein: CASSIPGLGGYTF.